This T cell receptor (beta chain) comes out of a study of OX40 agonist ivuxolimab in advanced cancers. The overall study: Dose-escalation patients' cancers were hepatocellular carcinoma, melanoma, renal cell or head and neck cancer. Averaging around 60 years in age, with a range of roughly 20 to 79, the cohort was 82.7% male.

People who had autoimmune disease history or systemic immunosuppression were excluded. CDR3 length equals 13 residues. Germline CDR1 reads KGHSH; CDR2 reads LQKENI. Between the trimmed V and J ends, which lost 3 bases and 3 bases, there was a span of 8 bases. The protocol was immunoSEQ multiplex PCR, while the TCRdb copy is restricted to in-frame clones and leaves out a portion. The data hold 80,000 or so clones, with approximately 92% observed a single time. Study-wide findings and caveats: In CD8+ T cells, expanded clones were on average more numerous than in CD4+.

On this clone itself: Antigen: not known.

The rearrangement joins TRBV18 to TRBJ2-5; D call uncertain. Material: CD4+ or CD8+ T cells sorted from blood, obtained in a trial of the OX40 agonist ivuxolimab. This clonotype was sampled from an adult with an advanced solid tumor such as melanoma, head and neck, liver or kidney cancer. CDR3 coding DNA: TGTGCCAGCTCACCGGGTACTAAAGAGACCCAGTACTTC. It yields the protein CASSPGTKETQYF.